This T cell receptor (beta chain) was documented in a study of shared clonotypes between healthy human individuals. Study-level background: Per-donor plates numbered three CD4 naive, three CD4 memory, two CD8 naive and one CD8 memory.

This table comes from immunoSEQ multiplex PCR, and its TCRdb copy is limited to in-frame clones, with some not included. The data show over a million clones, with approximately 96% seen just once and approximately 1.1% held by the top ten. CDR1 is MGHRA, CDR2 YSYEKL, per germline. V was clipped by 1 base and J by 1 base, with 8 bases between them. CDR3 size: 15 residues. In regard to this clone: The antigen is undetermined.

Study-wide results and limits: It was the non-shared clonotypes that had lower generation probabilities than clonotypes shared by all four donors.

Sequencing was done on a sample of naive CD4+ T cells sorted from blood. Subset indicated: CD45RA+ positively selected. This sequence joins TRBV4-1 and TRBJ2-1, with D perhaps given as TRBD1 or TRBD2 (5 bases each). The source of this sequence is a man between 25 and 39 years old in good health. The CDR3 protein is CASSQAWGSYNEQFF. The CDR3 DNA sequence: TGCGCCAGCAGCCAAGCTTGGGGGTCCTACAATGAGCAGTTCTTC.